This TCR beta chain was recorded in a study of blood T cells in healthy people across ages. Donors gave 8.5 to 10 milliliters of peripheral blood apiece. In each sample, at least 6.5 million PBMCs were isolated. The CDR3 totals 12 residues. V shed 0 bases and J shed 7 bases, with 7 bases lying between them. Germline CDR1 reads GTSNPN; CDR2 reads SVGIG (reference sequence). Whole-study results and caveats: Researchers deemed the diversity estimates from one million T cells underestimates.

Alongside a J-beta primer mix, a sample-barcoded 5' primer served in a second PCR lasting about 7 to 11 cycles. TCRdb re-called the 5' RACE reads with MiXCR, one entry per CDR3 protein. This table has fewer than 900,000 distinct CDR3 sequences, 43% appearing once. This clonotype has just one count. The antigen remains undetermined. This chain joins TRBV30 and TRBJ2-1, with D unclear. Sequences were obtained from blood. The sequence came from an older woman in good health. Written as DNA, the CDR3 is TGTGCCTGGAGTGTAATGCAGAATGAGCAGTTCTTC. It specifies CAWSVMQNEQFF.